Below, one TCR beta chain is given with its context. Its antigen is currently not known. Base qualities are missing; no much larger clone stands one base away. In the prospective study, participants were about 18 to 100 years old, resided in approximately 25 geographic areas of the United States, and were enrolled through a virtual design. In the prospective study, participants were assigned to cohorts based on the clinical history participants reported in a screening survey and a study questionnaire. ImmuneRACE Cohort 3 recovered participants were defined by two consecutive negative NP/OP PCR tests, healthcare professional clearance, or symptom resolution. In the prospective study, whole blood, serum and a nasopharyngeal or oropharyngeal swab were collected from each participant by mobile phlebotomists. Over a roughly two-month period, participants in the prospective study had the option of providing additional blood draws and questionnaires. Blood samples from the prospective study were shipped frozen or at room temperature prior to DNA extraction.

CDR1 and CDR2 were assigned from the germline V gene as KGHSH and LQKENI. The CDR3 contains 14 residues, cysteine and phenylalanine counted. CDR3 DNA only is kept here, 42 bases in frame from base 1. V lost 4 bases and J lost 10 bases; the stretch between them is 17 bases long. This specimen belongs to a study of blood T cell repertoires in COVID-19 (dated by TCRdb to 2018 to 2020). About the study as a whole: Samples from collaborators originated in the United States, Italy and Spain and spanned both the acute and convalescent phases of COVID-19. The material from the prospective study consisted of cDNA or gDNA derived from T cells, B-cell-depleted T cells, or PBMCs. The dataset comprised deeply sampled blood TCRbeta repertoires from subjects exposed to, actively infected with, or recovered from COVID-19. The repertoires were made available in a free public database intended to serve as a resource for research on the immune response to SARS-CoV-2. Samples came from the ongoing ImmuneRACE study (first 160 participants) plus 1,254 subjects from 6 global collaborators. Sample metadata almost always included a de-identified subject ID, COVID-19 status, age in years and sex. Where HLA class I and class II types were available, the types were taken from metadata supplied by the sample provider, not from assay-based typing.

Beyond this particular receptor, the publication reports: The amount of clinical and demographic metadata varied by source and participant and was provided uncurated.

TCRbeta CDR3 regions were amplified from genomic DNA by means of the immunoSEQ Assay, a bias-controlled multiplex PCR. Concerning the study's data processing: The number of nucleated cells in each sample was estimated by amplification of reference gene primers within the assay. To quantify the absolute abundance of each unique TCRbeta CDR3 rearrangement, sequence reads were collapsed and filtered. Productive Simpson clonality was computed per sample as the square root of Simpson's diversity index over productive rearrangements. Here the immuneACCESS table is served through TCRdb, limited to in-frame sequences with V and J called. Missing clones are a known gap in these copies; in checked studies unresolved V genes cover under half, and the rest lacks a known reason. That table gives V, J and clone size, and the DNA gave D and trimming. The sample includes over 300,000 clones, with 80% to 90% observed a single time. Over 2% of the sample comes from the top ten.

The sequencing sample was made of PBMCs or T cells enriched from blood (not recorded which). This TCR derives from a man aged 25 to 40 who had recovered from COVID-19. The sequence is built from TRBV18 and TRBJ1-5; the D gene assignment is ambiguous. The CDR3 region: CASSRRDTVRPQHF. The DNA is TGTGCCAGCTCACGTCGTGACACGGTGAGACCCCAGCATTTT.